This entry describes one T cell receptor (beta chain). Its antigen remains unknown. Without the conserved terminal phenylalanine or tryptophan, this CDR3 likely stems from a read error. This specimen comes from a study of cytomegalovirus exposure and HLA in healthy donors. Study results and limitations: Cytomegalovirus-associated TCR beta chains were listed, numbering over 150. It was reported that the classifier diagnosed cytomegalovirus status with high specificity and sensitivity in both the original and validation cohorts. The finding came from a later analysis; first-cohort TCR clusters tended to co-occur in the 90 to 150 validation repertoires.

Some clones are missing from TCRdb's copy, which holds only in-frame ones; the method was immunoSEQ multiplex PCR. The top ten clones hold about 7.8% of a sample with about 49,000 clones, approximately 95% of them seen once. Germline CDR1 SGHRS, CDR2 YFSETQ. V trimming: 0 bases; J trimming: 8 bases; junction bases outside the gene matches: 2. The CDR3 is made up of 13 amino acids. The donors were part of the validation cohort, which consisted of approximately 110 subjects and was separate from the first cohort of around 620 subjects. This clonotype was obtained from a woman between 18 and 30 years old in good health and CMV-seropositive. Sequenced sample: PBMCs. This rearrangement joins TRBV5-1 to TRBJ2-4; TRBD1 aligns across 7 bases. For the CDR3, the DNA is TGCGCCAGCAGCTTGGGACAGGGTGACATTCAGTACTCC. Amino acid sequence: CASSLGQGDIQYS.